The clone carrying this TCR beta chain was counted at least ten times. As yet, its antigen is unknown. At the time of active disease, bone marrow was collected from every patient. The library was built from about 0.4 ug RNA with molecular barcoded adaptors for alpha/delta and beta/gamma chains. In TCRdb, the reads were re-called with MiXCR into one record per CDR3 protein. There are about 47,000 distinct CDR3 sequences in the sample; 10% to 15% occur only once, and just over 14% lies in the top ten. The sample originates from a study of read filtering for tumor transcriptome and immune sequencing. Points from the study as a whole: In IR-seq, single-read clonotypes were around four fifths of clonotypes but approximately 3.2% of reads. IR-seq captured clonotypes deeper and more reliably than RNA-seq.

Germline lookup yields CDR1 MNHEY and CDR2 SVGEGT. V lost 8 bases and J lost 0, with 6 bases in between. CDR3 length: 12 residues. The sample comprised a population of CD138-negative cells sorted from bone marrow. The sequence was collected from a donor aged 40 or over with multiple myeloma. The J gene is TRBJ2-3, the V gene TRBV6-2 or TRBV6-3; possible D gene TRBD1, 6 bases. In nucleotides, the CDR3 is TGTGCCAGCGGACAGAGCACAGATACGCAGTATTTT. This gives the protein CASGQSTDTQYF.